This T cell receptor (beta chain) was observed in a study of T cell responses to AZD1222 COVID-19 vaccine (dated by TCRdb to the early 2020s). Describing the broader study: A total of 230 or so trial participants underwent TCR sequencing, of whom some 210 received two doses of AZD1222 and about 26 received two doses of the MenACWY control vaccine. Enrollment into the trials was organized by age into subgroups of 18-55, 56-69 and 70-plus years, and those subgroups contained approximately 150, 30 and 60 TCR-sequenced participants, respectively.

The CDR3 regions of human TCRbeta chains were analyzed by immunosequencing. From the authors' description of their analysis: TCRs in the repertoires were matched against a reference library of SARS-CoV-2-specific TCRs that had been generated with the MIRA antigen-specificity platform. Breadth was defined as the fraction of unique TCRs that were SARS-CoV-2-associated. Depth was defined as the fraction of total T cells that were SARS-CoV-2-associated. Using the MIRA data, each spike-specific TCR was mapped to the spike region that the TCR reacts to and placed in a CD4 or CD8 class. Log10-transformed breadth and depth values were compared by one-way ANOVA with Sidak's multiple comparisons tests. Drawn from immuneACCESS, this table holds only the in-frame rearrangements with V and J called that TCRdb kept. Clones are partly lost; checked studies trace under half to an unresolved V gene and leave the rest unexplained. The V and J calls and clone size come from that table; D and trimming were worked out from the DNA. Within this sample are roughly 25,000 clones, with roughly 86% of them counted one time only. Together, the top ten hold around 7.9% of the sample.

Concerning this clone itself: Its antigen target is currently unknown. No base-level quality is on record; no much larger clone is a single base apart.

Taken with the paper, the label for time point translates to: about 28 days (+/-7) after the second vaccine dose. Because spike-specific TCR depth and breadth did not differ between the two schedules, AZD1222 recipients who got a second dose at roughly 4 weeks were pooled with those who got a second dose at roughly 12 weeks. Vaccinee samples came from UK trials COV001 and COV002, including a single-blind randomized controlled phase 2/3 trial of AZD1222 (ChAdOx1 nCoV-19) in healthy adults. For TCRbeta chain sequencing, PBMC samples from trial participants were taken at day 0 and at day 28 after the second dose. Overall study results and their limits: In the small 56-69-year group, the increase in depth fell short of significance, most likely because of low power. The whole spike protein was spanned by vaccine-associated CD4 TCRs, and dominant responses were seen in regions 160-218 and 743-854. Reportedly, almost half of the unique spike-specific TCRs recognized epitopes lying outside the regions that are mutated in the B.1.351 and B.1.1.7 variants. Conclusions about previously exposed vaccinees are limited, since just six AZD1222 recipients were seropositive for SARS-CoV-2 at baseline. Most participants were white British and females outnumbered males, and the authors suggested that clonal diversity may have been underestimated. After two AZD1222 doses, spike-specific TCR breadth and depth were significantly higher than at day 0 and than in MenACWY recipients. Because no day 14 peak-response samples were available, the repertoires could be characterized only after the peak T cell response.

The TCR originated in an adult who received the AZD1222 COVID-19 vaccine. Source: peripheral blood, taken 28 days after the second AZD1222 dose.

In nucleotides, the sequence is TGTGCCAGCAGCCGCGAACTAGTCCGTAATTCACCCCTCCACTTT. Its amino acids are CASSRELVRNSPLHF. The chain was built from TRBV3-1 (or the pseudogene TRBV3-2) and TRBJ1-6; there is no confident call for the D gene. Including the terminal cysteine and phenylalanine, the CDR3 comprises 15 residues. CDR3 DNA only is kept here, 45 bases in frame from base 1. The germline V gene (reference sequence) sets CDR1 to LGHDT and CDR2 to YNNKEL. V gives up 4 bases and J gives up 6 bases, and the segment between their germline ends measures 13 bases.